This record looks at one T cell receptor beta chain sequence and its context. The data derive from a study of cytomegalovirus exposure and HLA in healthy donors. The PCR employed 60 Vbeta primers together with 13 Jbeta primers. Measured with immunoSEQ multiplex PCR; TCRdb has only the in-frame clones, and not every one. In the table there are approximately 170,000 clones, about 80% of which are singletons. The clonotype comes from a woman aged 25 to 39 in good health and CMV-seropositive. The sequenced sample consisted of PBMCs.

The CDR3 here is CASSLSGEHNSPLHF. The CDR3 DNA reads as TGTGCCAGCAGTTTATCAGGGGAACATAATTCACCCCTCCACTTT. V and J are TRBV28 and TRBJ1-6, with a weak D call TRBD1 (6 bases). The V gene's germline CDR1 is MDHEN and CDR2 SYDVKM. The ends were cut back, 1 base at V and 5 bases at J, with 9 bases in the middle. The CDR3 loop spans 15 amino acids.